The 17 T cell receptor beta chains listed next were all sequenced from one sample in a study of long-term antiretroviral therapy in people with HIV. The assay used was immunoSEQ (version v3.0), run at survey level. TCRdb's table, derived via immunoSEQ multiplex PCR, lists solely in-frame clones and lacks some. The sample includes around 29,000 clones, around 96% of them seen just once. Sequencing used unsorted PBMCs, obtained 6 to 6.5 years after starting antiretroviral therapy. The receptors were sampled from a man aged 25-45 years with HIV.

The rearrangement joins TRBV13 to TRBJ1-5, with D maybe TRBD1 (6 bases). The V end was cut by 3 bases, the J end by 4 bases, with 10 bases between. This CDR3 is 14 amino acids long. Looked up from germline, CDR1 is PRHDT and CDR2 is FYEKMQ (reference sequence). Here the CDR3 reads CASSFSGVNQPQHF. The CDR3 DNA sequence: TGTGCCAGCAGCTTCTCAGGGGTGAATCAGCCCCAGCATTTT. Full variable domain (missing parts from reference TRBV13 and TRBJ1-5): AAGVIQSPRHLIKEKRETATLKCYPIPRHDTVYWYQQGPGQDPQFLISFYEKMQSDKGSIPDRFSAQQFSDYHSELNMSSLELGDSALYFCASSFSGVNQPQHFGDGTRLSIL.

This clone was detected only once. The chain joins TRBV4-1 to TRBJ1-5; tentatively, D is TRBD1 (6 bases). This CDR3 region has 19 residues. Between the trimmed V and J ends, which lost 0 bases and 2 bases, there was a span of 20 bases. Per the germline V gene, CDR1 is MGHRA and CDR2 is YSYEKL. DNA of the CDR3: TGCGCCAGCAGCCAAGAGCCGGCACGGGGGGCGAGGGGCAATCAGCCCCAGCATTTT. It specifies CASSQEPARGARGNQPQHF.

The J gene is TRBJ2-1, the V gene TRBV5-1, with TRBD2 identical over 11 bases. V dropped 0 bases and J dropped 10; count of bases not matched to a gene: 3. This CDR3 has 14 residues. CDR1 and CDR2 (germline): SGHRS, YFSETQ. The CDR3, as DNA: TGCGCCAGCAGCTTGGCCGTAGCGGGAGGGGAGCAGTTCTTC. Translation gives CASSLAVAGGEQFF.

This chain links TRBV4-1 with TRBJ1-6; a weak D match, TRBD1 (5 bases). This CDR3 is 17 amino acids long. The germline CDR1 and CDR2 sequences are MGHRA and YSYEKL. The V end lost 0 bases, the J end lost 7 bases, and 16 bases lay between the germline ends. The CDR3 nucleotides read TGCGCCAGCAGCCAAGATAACGGGGCTAGGTCGAATTCACCCCTCCACTTT. Amino acids: CASSQDNGARSNSPLHF.

The chain has TRBV23-1 and TRBJ2-7; TRBD2 matches at 8 bases. TRBV23-1 is sorted into the ORF group, with uncertain function. This CDR3 has 17 residues. V was pared by 4 bases and J by 2 bases, with 13 bases of the junction left unmatched. The CDR3 is CASSLHGGASGPYEQYF. The CDR3 DNA sequence: TGCGCCAGCAGTCTCCACGGAGGGGCTAGCGGGCCCTACGAGCAGTACTTC.

The chain combines TRBV6-5 with TRBJ2-7; D remains unclear. The CDR3 length is 15 residues. Germline V gene lookup returns CDR1 MNHEY and CDR2 SVGAGI. Trimming left V 0 bases short and J 0 bases short, with 9 bases between. CDR3 bases: TGTGCCAGCAGTTACTCGGGGTATAGCTCCTACGAGCAGTACTTC. This sequence encodes CASSYSGYSSYEQYF.

CDR3 loop: CATSRDRGIGGEQYF. CDR3 bases: TGTGCCACCAGCAGAGATCGGGGAATCGGGGGAGAGCAGTACTTC. The chain links TRBV15 to TRBJ2-7; D is possibly TRBD2 (6 bases). Trimming shortened V by 0 bases and J by 7 bases, and 16 bases separated the two germline ends. CDR1 and CDR2 (germline): LNHNV, YYDKDF (reference sequence). The CDR3 length is 15 residues.

The V call is TRBV4-1, the J call TRBJ2-7, with 10 bases identical to TRBD2. The length of the CDR3 is 17 residues. The V and J ends lost 4 bases and 6 bases, in that order; junction bases with no gene match: 15. From germline, CDR1 is MGHRA and CDR2 YSYEKL. The CDR3 bases are TGCGCCAGCAGCCCGAATCCGGGACTAGCGACGAAAAGCGAGCAGTACTTC. Translating gives CASSPNPGLATKSEQYF.

The V gene is TRBV19, the J gene TRBJ2-7; 8 bases map to TRBD1. V was pared by 4 bases and J by 5 bases, with 7 bases of the junction left unmatched. The CDR3 runs to 14 residues. In germline, CDR1 is LNHDA, CDR2 SQIVND (reference sequence). The CDR3: CASSTTGGINEQYF. The CDR3 nucleotides are TGTGCCAGTAGTACAACAGGGGGAATCAACGAGCAGTACTTC.

The V call is TRBV6-5, the J call TRBJ1-2; tentative D call: TRBD1 (6 bases). V was pared by 5 bases and J by 8 bases, with 15 bases between. This CDR3 has 13 amino acids. Germline V CDR1 and CDR2: MNHEY, SVGAGI. The CDR3 region is CASSKSGGAGYTF. DNA of the CDR3: TGTGCCAGCAGTAAGAGCGGGGGCGCAGGCTACACCTTC.

CDR3 nucleotide sequence: TGCAGCGTTGAAGAGATGGGACAGGGGACCTACGAGCAGTACTTC. Amino acid sequence: CSVEEMGQGTYEQYF. The chain combines TRBV29-1 with TRBJ2-7; TRBD1 agrees at 10 bases. Germline CDR1 and CDR2: SQVTM and ANQGSEA. V shed 0 bases, J shed 2 bases, and the junction held 4 bases outside the gene matches. The CDR3 is made up of 15 amino acids.

V usage is TRBV9 and J usage is TRBJ1-2; D is perhaps TRBD1 (6 bases). Deletions cut 2 bases from V and 6 bases from J, with 20 bases between. The germline gives CDR1 SGDLS, CDR2 YYNGEE. The CDR3 loop spans 16 amino acids. The CDR3 DNA is TGTGCCAGCAGCGTTGGGCTATGGGGGGGCGAAGATGGCTACACCTTC. Translated, it gives CASSVGLWGGEDGYTF.

The V and J genes are TRBV2 and TRBJ2-1; possible D gene TRBD2, 6 bases. V lost 2 bases and J lost 0, with 11 bases in between. The CDR3 length is 16 residues. Germline loops: CDR1 SNHLY, CDR2 FYNNEI. CDR3 region: CASSEWAGTSYNEQFF. The CDR3 bases are TGTGCCAGCAGTGAATGGGCGGGGACCTCCTACAATGAGCAGTTCTTC.

This rearrangement joins TRBV9 to TRBJ2-2; 11 bases line up with TRBD2. The CDR3 runs 18 residues. V shed 4 bases and J 5 bases; nucleotides not matched to a gene: 13. From germline, CDR1 is SGDLS and CDR2 YYNGEE. The CDR3 DNA reads as TGTGCCAGCAGCCATACTAGCGGGGGTCCCCGAGGGACCGGGGAGCTGTTTTTT. Translated: CASSHTSGGPRGTGELFF.

The V call is TRBV6-6, the J call TRBJ2-1; D is uncertain. Trimming left V 5 bases short and J 5 bases short, with 7 bases between. The CDR3 consists of 12 residues. Germline values: CDR1 MNHNY, CDR2 SVGAGI (reference sequence). CDR3 DNA sequence: TGTGCCAGCAGTCTGCTGGACAATGAGCAGTTCTTC. Its translation: CASSLLDNEQFF.

This chain joins TRBV5-6 and TRBJ2-2, with no clear D. The CDR3 has 11 amino acids. Germline CDR1 is SGHDT and CDR2 is YYEEEE. V gave up 5 bases and J gave up 13 bases, with 12 bases separating them. As DNA, the CDR3 is TGTGCCAGCAGTGTCGGGTCGTCGCTGTTTTTT. Protein product: CASSVGSSLFF.

The V call is TRBV9, the J call TRBJ1-2; 8 bases map to TRBD1. The germline V gene has CDR1 SGDLS and CDR2 YYNGEE. The V gene end was trimmed by 0 bases and the J gene end by 8 bases; junction bases not matched to a gene: 9. The CDR3 covers 15 residues. The CDR3 loop reads CASSVEGRGLGGYTF. In nucleotides, the CDR3 is TGTGCCAGCAGCGTAGAGGGCAGGGGGCTTGGAGGCTACACCTTC.